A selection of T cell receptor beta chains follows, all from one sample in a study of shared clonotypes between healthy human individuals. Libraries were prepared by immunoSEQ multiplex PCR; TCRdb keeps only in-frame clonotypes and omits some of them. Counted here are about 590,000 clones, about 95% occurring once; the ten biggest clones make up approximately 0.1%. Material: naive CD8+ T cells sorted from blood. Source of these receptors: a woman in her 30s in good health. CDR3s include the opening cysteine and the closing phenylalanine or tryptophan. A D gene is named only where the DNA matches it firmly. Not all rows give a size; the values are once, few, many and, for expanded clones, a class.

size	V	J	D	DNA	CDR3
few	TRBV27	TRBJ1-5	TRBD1	TGTGCCAGCAGTTTAAGACAGGGGAATCAGCCCCAGCATTTT	CASSLRQGNQPQHF
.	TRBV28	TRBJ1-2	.	TGTGCCAGCAGTTTTCCAGGGTTTGGCTACACCTTC	CASSFPGFGYTF
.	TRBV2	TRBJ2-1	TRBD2	TGTGCCAGCAGGGCAGGGACTAGCGGGGGGAATGAGCAGTTCTTC	CASRAGTSGGNEQFF
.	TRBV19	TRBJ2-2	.	TGTGCCAGTAGTATGGCCGCGGGAAGTCACGGGGAGCTGTTTTTT	CASSMAAGSHGELFF
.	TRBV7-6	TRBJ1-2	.	TGTGCCAGCAGCTTAGAAGGTCGAGGAACTAACTATGGCTACACCTTC	CASSLEGRGTNYGYTF
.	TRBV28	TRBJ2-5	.	TGTGCCAGCAGTTTATGGGGCGGGGGCAGTGAGACCCAGTACTTC	CASSLWGGGSETQYF
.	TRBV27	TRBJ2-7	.	TGTGCCAGCGCCCTCCCGGGTTCCTACGAGCAGTACTTC	CASALPGSYEQYF
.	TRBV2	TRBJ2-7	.	TGTGCCAGCAGTGACGGCTACCAAAGCTCCTACGAGCAGTACTTC	CASSDGYQSSYEQYF
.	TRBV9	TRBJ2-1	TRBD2	TGTGCCAGCAGCGGGACTAGCGGGAACGGTGAGCAGTTCTTC	CASSGTSGNGEQFF
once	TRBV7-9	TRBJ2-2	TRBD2	TGTGCCAGCAGTCCGGGGGGGTTGAACACCGGGGAGCTGTTTTTT	CASSPGGLNTGELFF
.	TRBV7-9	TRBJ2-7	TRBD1	TGTGCCAGCAGCGAACGGACAGGGGAGATCTCCTACGAGCAGTACTTC	CASSERTGEISYEQYF
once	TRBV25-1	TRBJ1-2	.	TGTGCCAGCAGTGAGGGTTGGGGCTACACCTTC	CASSEGWGYTF
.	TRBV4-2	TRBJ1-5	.	TGTGCCAGCAGCCAAGAATGGGGAGATAGCAATCAGCCCCAGCATTTT	CASSQEWGDSNQPQHF
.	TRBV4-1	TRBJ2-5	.	TGCGCCAGCAGCCAACTACTAGCTGGGGAGACCCAGTACTTC	CASSQLLAGETQYF
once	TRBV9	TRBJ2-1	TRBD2	TGTGCCAGCAGCGTCCCGGGACTAGCGGGATCAACCCTCAATGAGCAGTTCTTC	CASSVPGLAGSTLNEQFF
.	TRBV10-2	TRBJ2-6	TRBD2	TGCGCCAGCAGGACTAGCGGGAGTGCTGGGGCCAACGTCCTGACTTTC	CASRTSGSAGANVLTF
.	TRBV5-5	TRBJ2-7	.	TGTGCCAGCAGCACCTGGGACGGAGCCTACGAGCAGTACTTC	CASSTWDGAYEQYF
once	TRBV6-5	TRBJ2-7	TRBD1	TGTGCCAGCAGTGCGTCCGGGACAGCCTACTACGAGCAGTACTTC	CASSASGTAYYEQYF
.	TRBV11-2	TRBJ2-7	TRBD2	TGTGCCAGCAGCTTTTCCGGGACTAACTACGAGCAGTACTTC	CASSFSGTNYEQYF
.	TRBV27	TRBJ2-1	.	TGTGCCATCAAGGGGCGGGATGGCTACAATGAGCAGTTCTTC	CAIKGRDGYNEQFF
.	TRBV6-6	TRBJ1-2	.	TGTGCCAGCCTCTCGGGCCAGTATGGCTACACCTTC	CASLSGQYGYTF
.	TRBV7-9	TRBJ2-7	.	TGTGCCAGCAGCGCGGGCACTGACTACGAGCAGTACTTC	CASSAGTDYEQYF
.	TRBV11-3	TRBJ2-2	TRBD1	TGTGCCAGCAGCTTGGGACAGGGGGCGAACACCGGGGAGCTGTTTTTT	CASSLGQGANTGELFF
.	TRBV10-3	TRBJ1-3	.	TGTGCCATCAGTGAGTCTTTACAGGTGAACACCATATATTTT	CAISESLQVNTIYF
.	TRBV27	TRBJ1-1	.	TGTGCCAGCAAAACAGGGTCCAACACTGAAGCTTTCTTT	CASKTGSNTEAFF
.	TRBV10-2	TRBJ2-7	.	TGCGCCAGCAGTGATCACACTACAGTAACCTACGAGCAGTACTTC	CASSDHTTVTYEQYF
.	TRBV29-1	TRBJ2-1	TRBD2	TGCAGCACCGCGGAGGGGGGACTAGCGGGGAGCTCCTACAATGAGCAGTTCTTC	CSTAEGGLAGSSYNEQFF
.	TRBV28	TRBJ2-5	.	TGTGCCAGCAGTTTTGCCGACAGGCACCTCCGAGAGACCCAGTACTTC	CASSFADRHLRETQYF
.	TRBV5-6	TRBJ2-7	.	TGTGCCAGCAGCTGGGCGGCCGGGGCCCTTGGCTCCTACGAGCAGTACTTC	CASSWAAGALGSYEQYF